The entry below gives a single T cell receptor beta chain sequence along with its context. Its antigen is not yet known. Base qualities are not provided; no much larger clone lies one nucleotide away. There are 18 amino acids in the CDR3, from cysteine to phenylalanine inclusive. Here the CDR3 DNA is all that survives: 54 bases in frame from base 1. Looking up the germline V gene (reference sequence) yields CDR1 SGHNT and CDR2 YYREEE. For this chain, trimming is 2 bases at the V end and 2 bases at the J end, and the number of junction bases without a gene match is 9. The source of the sample is a study of beta chain features in type 1 diabetes (dated by TCRdb to about 2018). Regarding the study in general: Mean age, gender distribution, total cell number and subset yield were not different between patients and healthy donors. A total of just under 110,000,000 sorted cells were examined across all samples, and RNA yield correlated strongly with the number of cells per subset. In the study, recently diagnosed type 1 diabetes patients and matched healthy donors were compared on the TCRB repertoires of their sorted circulating CD4+ T cell subsets. Regulatory and stem cell-like memory subsets were obtained from only 8 patients and about eight healthy donors, while naive and central memory subsets were obtained from all 28 donors. The research as a whole found: Patients with type 1 diabetes made fewer insertions and deleted more nucleotides at VDJ recombination sites, implying thymic rearrangement abnormalities. Because cDNA rather than genomic DNA was sequenced, highly expressing activated cells could have been over-represented, although no difference in activation and CD3 levels was found between groups. Because small numbers of individuals were included in the HLA sub-analyses, any influence of HLA type on TCRB rearrangement was left unresolved. The naive, central memory and regulatory TCRB repertoires appeared to resemble one another more closely among patients than among healthy donors. Type 1 diabetes patients showed a moderate but significant shortening of TCRB CDR3 length in all four CD4+ subsets. Shorter templates might have been favored by PCR, but patient and control samples were amplified and corrected together, so both groups would have been affected equally by any skew.

Each donor gave one peripheral blood draw, about 110 mL on average, collected into heparinised tubes. Naive, central memory, regulatory and stem cell-like memory CD4+ T cells were sorted on a BD FACSAria II using a panel including CD45RO, CCR7, CD25, CD127, CD95 and CD27. Purity was above 95% for every sorted population. PBMCs were isolated immediately by Lymphoprep density gradient centrifugation and stained directly without culture. So that batch effects would be minimized, each experiment stained and sorted samples in pairs, pairing one healthy donor with one patient. All of the isolated RNA was reverse transcribed with the High Capacity cDNA Reverse Transcription Kit, so expressed TCRB transcripts were sequenced. Naive, central memory and regulatory T cell samples underwent deep immunoSEQ sequencing, averaging about 3.3 million total reads per sample. Sorted cells were lysed in RLT buffer, and RNA was extracted using DNase-treated RNeasy Micro or Mini kits according to cell number. To prevent cross-contamination, every cell subset was processed on its own, while patient and healthy donor samples were processed together. TCRB sequences were amplified from cDNA with the immunoSEQ multiplex PCR, producing 87-bp fragments spanning the CDR3 region. Sequencing of the amplicons was performed on the Illumina HiSeq platform. As for the authors' bioinformatics: Synthetic template baselines were used to correct PCR bias computationally, reads within Hamming distance 2 were collapsed, and singletons that could not be merged were discarded. Reads were aligned against IMGT so that V, D and J genes, CDR3 length and insertions or deletions at six rearrangement sites could be assigned. Within each subset, clonotype counts were normalized to sorted cell number, and only after that were true diversity and Gini coefficients computed with the tcR R package. The overlap coefficient, calculated on TCRB nucleotide sequences, was used to measure repertoire sharing. Out-of-frame TCRB sequences from naive cells were analyzed as a proxy for the pre-selection repertoire. TCRdb re-hosts the immuneACCESS table, in-frame sequences only. Its copies lack some clones; in the studies checked, an unresolved V gene accounts for under half of them, and the cause for the rest is not known. V, J and clone size were drawn from that table, and D and trimming were deduced from the DNA. Present in this sample are hundreds of thousands of clones, about 9.3% of which were seen just once. The top ten clonotypes cover about 0.03% of the sample.

The rearranged segments are TRBV5-4 and TRBJ2-3; TRBD2 lines up with 12 middle nucleotides. The source of this sequence is a woman aged 18-30 years in good health. The sequencing input was naive CD4+ T cells from blood. The intended sense of this specimen's cell subset or site label: true naive CD4+ T cells. In nucleotide form, the sequence is TGTGCCAGCAGCTTCCGGCTATCTAGCGGGAGGGCCACAGATACGCAGTATTTT. The resulting protein is CASSFRLSSGRATDTQYF.